The sequence of this TCR beta chain was determined in a study of blood T cells in healthy people across ages. Study results and limitations: The authors considered diversity estimates from one million T cells to be underestimates.

On this clonotype itself: Its antigen is currently unknown.

It was with a sample-barcoded 5' primer and a J-beta primer mix that a second PCR of roughly 6 to 12 cycles was run. Each CDR3 protein gets one entry after TCRdb re-called the 5' RACE reads with MiXCR. The repertoire has roughly 1,500,000 distinct CDR3 sequences, about 31% of them found once; the top ten carry around 11%. V gave up 1 base and J gave up 10 bases, with 17 bases separating them. Germline V CDR1 and CDR2: SGHAT, FQNNGV. The CDR3 consists of 15 residues. The sequence derives from a woman in her twenties or thirties in good health. Sequencing used blood. The chain couples TRBV11-2 to TRBJ2-1; tentative D call: TRBD2 (5 bases). This CDR3 reads CASSLAPLLEAEQFF. CDR3 DNA: TGTGCCAGCAGCTTAGCCCCCCTACTAGAAGCCGAGCAGTTCTTC.